The TCR beta chain under discussion was sequenced for a study of T cell responses to AZD1222 COVID-19 vaccine. Study conclusions and caveats: Close to half of spike-specific TCRs reportedly recognize unmutated variant regions. In a largely white British group with more females than males, clonal diversity was possibly underestimated. Receipt of two AZD1222 doses was followed by a rise in Spike-specific TCR breadth and depth. Sampling captured repertoires only after the peak T cell response.

A note on this clone: Its antigen is not identified.

The CDR3 runs to 16 residues. Germline CDR1 reads MNHNS; CDR2 reads SASEGT. Germline trimming cut 3 bases from V and 0 bases from J; bases unmatched to any gene: 4. TCRdb's table, derived via immunoSEQ multiplex PCR, lists solely in-frame clones and lacks some. The profile shows some 86,000 clones, 75% to 95% of them singletons. The source of this sequence is an adult who received the AZD1222 COVID-19 vaccine. The material was peripheral blood, obtained 28 days after the second AZD1222 dose. The chain links TRBV6-1 to TRBJ1-3; TRBD1 matches 8 bases. CDR3 bases: TGTGCCAGCAGTGAGGGGACAGGCCACTCTGGAAACACCATATATTTT. This encodes CASSEGTGHSGNTIYF.